This TCR beta chain was sequenced during a study of vaccination effects on CD4 cells after COVID-19. Comment on this clone: Its antigen is as yet unknown.

Sequencing was preceded by expansion of antigen-specific CD4+ T cells with viral peptide pools in the ViraFEST assay. Cultured cells yielded isolated CD4+ T cells after 10 days. Vaccinated recipients, who were negative for nucleocapsid antibodies, had no history of SARS-CoV-2 infection. Method: immunoSEQ multiplex PCR; TCRdb's copy keeps in-frame clones and lacks some. Of tens of thousands of clones in the sample, 65% to 75% were seen once. The source is a human donor who received a COVID-19 vaccine. The input for sequencing was CD4+ T cells from PBMCs cultured with HCoV-NL63 spike peptides, taken before COVID-19 vaccination.

Here the CDR3 reads CASSPLPSGKTQYF. CDR3 bases: TGTGCCAGCAGCCCCCTGCCTAGCGGGAAGACCCAGTACTTC. V and J are TRBV7-9 and TRBJ2-5; TRBD2 matches at 9 bases. There are 14 residues in the CDR3. V gave up 5 bases and J gave up 6 bases; unmatched junction bases: 7. Germline CDR1 reads SEHNR; CDR2 reads FQNEAQ (reference sequence).